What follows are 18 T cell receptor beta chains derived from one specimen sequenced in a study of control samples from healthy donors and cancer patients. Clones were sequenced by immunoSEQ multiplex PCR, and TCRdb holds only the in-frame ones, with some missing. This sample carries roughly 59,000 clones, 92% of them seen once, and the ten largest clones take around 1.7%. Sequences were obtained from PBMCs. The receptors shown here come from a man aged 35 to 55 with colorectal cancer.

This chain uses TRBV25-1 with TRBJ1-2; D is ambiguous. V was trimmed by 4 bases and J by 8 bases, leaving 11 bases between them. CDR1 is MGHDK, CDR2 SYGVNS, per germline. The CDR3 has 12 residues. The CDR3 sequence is CASSAVVGGYTF. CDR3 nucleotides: TGTGCCAGCAGTGCAGTGGTCGGGGGCTACACCTTC.

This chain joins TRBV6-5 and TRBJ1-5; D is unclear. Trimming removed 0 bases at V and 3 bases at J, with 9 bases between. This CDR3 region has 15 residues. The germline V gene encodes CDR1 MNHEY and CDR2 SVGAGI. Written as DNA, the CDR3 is TGTGCCAGCAGTTACTCCCGGGCTGACAATCAGCCCCAGCATTTT. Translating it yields CASSYSRADNQPQHF.

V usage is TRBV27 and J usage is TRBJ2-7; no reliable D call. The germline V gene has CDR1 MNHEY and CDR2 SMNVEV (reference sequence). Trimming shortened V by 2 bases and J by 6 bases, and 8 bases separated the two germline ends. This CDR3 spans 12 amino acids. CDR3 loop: CASSLSSSEQYF. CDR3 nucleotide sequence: TGTGCCAGCAGTTTAAGCAGCAGCGAGCAGTACTTC.

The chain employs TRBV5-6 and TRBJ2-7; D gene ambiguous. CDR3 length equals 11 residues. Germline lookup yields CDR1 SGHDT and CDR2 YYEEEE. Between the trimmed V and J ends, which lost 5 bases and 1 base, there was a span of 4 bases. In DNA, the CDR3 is TGTGCCAGCAGTCGGTCCTACGAGCAGTACTTC. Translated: CASSRSYEQYF.

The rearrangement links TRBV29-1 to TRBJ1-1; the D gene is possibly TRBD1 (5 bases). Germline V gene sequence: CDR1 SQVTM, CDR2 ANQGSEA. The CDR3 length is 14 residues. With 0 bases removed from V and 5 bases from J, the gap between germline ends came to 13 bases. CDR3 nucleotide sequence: TGCAGCGTTGAAGATTGGGGGGTGGGGACTGAAGCTTTCTTT. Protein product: CSVEDWGVGTEAFF. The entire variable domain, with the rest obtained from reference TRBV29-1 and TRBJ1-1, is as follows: SAVISQKPSRDICQRGTSLTIQCQVDSQVTMMFWYRQQPGQSLTLIATANQGSEATYESGFVIDKFPISRPNLTFSTLTVSNMSPEDSSIYLCSVEDWGVGTEAFFGQGTRLTVV.

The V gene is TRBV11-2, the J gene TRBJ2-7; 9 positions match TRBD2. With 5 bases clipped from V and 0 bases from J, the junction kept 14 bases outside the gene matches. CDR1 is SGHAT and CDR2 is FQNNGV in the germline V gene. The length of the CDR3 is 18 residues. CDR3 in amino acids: CASSRRGGGALSSYEQYF. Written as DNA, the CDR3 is TGTGCCAGCAGCCGAAGGGGCGGGGGGGCCCTCAGCTCCTACGAGCAGTACTTC.

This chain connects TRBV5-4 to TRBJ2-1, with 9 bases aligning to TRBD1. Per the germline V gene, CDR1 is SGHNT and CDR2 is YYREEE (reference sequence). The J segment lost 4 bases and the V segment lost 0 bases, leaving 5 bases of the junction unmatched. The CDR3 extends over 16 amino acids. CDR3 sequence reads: CASSLDRGRAYNEQFF. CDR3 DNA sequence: TGTGCCAGCAGCTTGGACAGGGGGCGAGCTTACAATGAGCAGTTCTTC.

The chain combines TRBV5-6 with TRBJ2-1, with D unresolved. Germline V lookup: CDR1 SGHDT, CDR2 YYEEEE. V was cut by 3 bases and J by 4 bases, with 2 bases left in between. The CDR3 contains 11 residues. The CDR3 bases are TGTGCCAGCAGCTCTTACAATGAGCAGTTCTTC. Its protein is CASSSYNEQFF.

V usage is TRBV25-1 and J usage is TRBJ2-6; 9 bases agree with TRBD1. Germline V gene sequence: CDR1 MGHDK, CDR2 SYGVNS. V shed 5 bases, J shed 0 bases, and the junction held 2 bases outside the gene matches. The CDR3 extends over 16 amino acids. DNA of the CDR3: TGTGCCAGCAGTACAGGGGGCATCTCTGGGGCCAACGTCCTGACTTTC. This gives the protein CASSTGGISGANVLTF.

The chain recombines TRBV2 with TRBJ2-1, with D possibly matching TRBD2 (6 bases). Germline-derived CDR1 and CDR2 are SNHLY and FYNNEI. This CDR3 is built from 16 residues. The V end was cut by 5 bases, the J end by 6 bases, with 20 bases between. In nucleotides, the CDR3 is TGTGCCAGCAGTATGGAGGGGCCGCGGAGGTCCAATGAGCAGTTCTTC. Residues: CASSMEGPRRSNEQFF.

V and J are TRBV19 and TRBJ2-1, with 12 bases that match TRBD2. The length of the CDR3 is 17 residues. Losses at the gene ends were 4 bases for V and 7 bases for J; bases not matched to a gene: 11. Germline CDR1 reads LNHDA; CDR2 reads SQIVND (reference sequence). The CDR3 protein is CASSTPLTSGGRNEQFF. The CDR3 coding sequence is TGTGCCAGTAGTACCCCGCTGACTAGCGGGGGAAGGAATGAGCAGTTCTTC.

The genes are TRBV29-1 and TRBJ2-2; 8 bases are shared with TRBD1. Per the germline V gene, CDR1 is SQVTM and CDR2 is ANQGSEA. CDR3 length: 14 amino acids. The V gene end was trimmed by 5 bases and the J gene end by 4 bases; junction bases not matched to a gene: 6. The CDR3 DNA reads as TGCAGCGTTTCCCGGACAGGGTCCACCGGGGAGCTGTTTTTT. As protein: CSVSRTGSTGELFF.

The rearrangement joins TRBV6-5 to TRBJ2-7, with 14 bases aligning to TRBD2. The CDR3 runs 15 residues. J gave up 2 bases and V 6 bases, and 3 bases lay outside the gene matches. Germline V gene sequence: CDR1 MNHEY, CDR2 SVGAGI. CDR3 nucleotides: TGTGCCAGCAGGACGGGACTAGCGGGGGCCTACGAGCAGTACTTC. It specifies CASRTGLAGAYEQYF.

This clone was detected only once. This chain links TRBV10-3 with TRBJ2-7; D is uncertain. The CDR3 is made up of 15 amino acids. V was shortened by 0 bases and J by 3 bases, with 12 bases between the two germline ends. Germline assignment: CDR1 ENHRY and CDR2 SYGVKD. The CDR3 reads CAISESAPFYYEQYF. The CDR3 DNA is TGTGCCATCAGTGAGTCCGCCCCATTCTACTACGAGCAGTACTTC.

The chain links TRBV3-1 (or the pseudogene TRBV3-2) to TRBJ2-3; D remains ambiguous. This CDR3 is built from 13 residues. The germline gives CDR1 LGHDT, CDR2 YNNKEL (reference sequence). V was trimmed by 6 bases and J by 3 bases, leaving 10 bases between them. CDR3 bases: TGTGCCAGCAGGAAGGGTAGTACAGATACGCAGTATTTT. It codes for CASRKGSTDTQYF.

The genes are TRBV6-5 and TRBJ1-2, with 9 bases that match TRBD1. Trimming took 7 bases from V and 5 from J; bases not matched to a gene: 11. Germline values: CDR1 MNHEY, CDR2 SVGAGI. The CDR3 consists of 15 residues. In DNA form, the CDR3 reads TGTGCCAGCACCCAGGACAGGGGATTATCTTATGGCTACACCTTC. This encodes CASTQDRGLSYGYTF.

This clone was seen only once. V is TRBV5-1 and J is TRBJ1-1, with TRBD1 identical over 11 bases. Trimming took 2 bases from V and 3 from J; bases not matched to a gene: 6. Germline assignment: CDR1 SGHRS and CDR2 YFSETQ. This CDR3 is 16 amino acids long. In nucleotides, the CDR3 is TGCGCCAGCAGCTTTGGACAGGGGGCTGGTTACACTGAAGCTTTCTTT. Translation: CASSFGQGAGYTEAFF.

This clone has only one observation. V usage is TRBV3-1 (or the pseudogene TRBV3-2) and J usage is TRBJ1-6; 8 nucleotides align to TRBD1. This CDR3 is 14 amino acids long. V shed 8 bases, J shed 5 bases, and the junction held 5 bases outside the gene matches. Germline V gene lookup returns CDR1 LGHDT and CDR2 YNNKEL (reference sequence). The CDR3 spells CASSTGGNNSPLHF. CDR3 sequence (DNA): TGTGCCAGCTCTACAGGGGGAAATAATTCACCCCTCCACTTT.